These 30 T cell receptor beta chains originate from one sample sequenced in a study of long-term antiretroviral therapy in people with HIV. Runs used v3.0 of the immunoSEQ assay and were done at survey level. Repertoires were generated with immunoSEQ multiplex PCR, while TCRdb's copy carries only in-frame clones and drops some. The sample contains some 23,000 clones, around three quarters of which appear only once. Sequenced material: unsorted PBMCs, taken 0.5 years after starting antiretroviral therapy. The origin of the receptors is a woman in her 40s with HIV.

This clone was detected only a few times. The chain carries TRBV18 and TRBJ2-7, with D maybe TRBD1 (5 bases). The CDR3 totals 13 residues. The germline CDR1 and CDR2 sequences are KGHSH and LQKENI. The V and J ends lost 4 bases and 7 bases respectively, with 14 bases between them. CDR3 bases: TGTGCCAGCTCACGTCAGCCACAGGCGGAGCAGTACTTC. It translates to CASSRQPQAEQYF.

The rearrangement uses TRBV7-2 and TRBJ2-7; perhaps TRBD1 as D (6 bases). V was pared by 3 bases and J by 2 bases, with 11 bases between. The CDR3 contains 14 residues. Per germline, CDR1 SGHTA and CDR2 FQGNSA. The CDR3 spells CASSFRGGPYEQYF. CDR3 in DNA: TGTGCCAGCAGCTTCCGAGGGGGTCCCTACGAGCAGTACTTC.

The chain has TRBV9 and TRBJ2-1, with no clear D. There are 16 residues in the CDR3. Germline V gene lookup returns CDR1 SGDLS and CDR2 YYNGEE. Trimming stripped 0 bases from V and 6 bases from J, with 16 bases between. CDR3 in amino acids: CASSVEGQPIGNEQFF. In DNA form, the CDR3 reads TGTGCCAGCAGCGTAGAGGGTCAGCCGATAGGCAATGAGCAGTTCTTC. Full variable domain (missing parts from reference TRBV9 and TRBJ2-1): DSGVTQTPKHLITATGQRVTLRCSPRSGDLSVYWYQQSLDQGLQFLIQYYNGEERAKGNILERFSAQQFPDLHSELNLSSLELGDSALYFCASSVEGQPIGNEQFFGPGTRLTVL.

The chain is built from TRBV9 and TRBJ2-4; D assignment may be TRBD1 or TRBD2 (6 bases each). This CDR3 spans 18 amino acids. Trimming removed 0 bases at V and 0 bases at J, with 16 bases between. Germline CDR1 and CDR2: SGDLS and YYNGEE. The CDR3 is CASSVGSEEGGAKNIQYF. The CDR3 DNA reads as TGTGCCAGCAGCGTAGGATCGGAAGAGGGGGGAGCCAAAAACATTCAGTACTTC.

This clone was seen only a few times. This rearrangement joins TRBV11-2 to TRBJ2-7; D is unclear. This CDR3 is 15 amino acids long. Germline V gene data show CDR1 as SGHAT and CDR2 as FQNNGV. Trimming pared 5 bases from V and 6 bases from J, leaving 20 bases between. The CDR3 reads CASSVSVSSQAEQYF. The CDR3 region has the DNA TGTGCCAGCAGCGTTAGTGTCTCCTCCCAGGCCGAGCAGTACTTC.

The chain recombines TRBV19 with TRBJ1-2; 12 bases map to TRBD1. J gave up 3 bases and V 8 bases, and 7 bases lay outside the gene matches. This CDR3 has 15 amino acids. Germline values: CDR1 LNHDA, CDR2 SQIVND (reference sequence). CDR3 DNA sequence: TGTGCCAGTCTCCGGGACAGGGGGCTGGACTATGGCTACACCTTC. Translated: CASLRDRGLDYGYTF.

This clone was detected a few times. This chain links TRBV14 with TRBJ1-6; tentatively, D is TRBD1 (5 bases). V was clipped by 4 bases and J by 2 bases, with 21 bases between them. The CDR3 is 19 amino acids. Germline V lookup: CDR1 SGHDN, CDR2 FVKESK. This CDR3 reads CASSRGVVGTSAYNSPLHF. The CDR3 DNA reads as TGTGCCAGCAGCCGGGGGGTTGTTGGGACCTCCGCCTATAATTCACCCCTCCACTTT.

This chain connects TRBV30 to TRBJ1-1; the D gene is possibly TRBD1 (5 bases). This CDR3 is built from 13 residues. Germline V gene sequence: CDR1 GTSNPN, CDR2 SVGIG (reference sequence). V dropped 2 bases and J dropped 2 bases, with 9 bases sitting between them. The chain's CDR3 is CAWSLGTNTEAFF. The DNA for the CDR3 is TGTGCCTGGAGTCTAGGGACTAACACTGAAGCTTTCTTT.

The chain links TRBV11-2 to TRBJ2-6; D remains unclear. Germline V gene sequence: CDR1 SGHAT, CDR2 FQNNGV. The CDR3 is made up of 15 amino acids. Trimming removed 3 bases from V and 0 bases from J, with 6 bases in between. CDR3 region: CASSFEHSGANVLTF. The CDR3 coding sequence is TGTGCCAGCAGCTTCGAGCACTCTGGGGCCAACGTCCTGACTTTC.

The CDR3, as DNA: TGTGCCAGTAGTACGGGACAGGCCTACTATGGCTACACCTTC. Its protein is CASSTGQAYYGYTF. V gene TRBV19 combines with J gene TRBJ1-2, with TRBD1 identical over 8 bases. With V trimmed by 4 bases and J by 3 bases, 4 bases remained unmatched. The CDR3 runs 14 residues. Germline loops: CDR1 LNHDA, CDR2 SQIVND (reference sequence).

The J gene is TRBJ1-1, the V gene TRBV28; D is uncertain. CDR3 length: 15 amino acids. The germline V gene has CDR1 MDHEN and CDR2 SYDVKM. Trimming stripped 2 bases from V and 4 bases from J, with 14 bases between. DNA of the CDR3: TGTGCCAGCAGTTTACTGCCACTCGACCCCACTGAAGCTTTCTTT. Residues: CASSLLPLDPTEAFF.

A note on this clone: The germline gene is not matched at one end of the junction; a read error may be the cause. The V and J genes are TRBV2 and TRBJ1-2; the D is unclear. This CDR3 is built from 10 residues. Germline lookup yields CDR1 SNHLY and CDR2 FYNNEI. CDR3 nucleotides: TGTGCCAGCAGTGAGTGGGAACTTTCCTTC. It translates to CASSEWELSF.

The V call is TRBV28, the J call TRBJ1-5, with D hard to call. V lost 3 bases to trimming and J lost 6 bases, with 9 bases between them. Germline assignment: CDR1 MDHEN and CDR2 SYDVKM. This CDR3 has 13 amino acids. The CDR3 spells CASSLVGSQPQHF. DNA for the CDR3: TGTGCCAGCAGTTTGGTCGGTAGTCAGCCCCAGCATTTT. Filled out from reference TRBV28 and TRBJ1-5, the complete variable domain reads DVKVTQSSRYLVKRTGEKVFLECVQDMDHENMFWYRQDPGLGLRLIYFSYDVKMKEKGDIPEGYSVSREKKERFSLILESASTNQTSMYLCASSLVGSQPQHFGDGTRLSIL.

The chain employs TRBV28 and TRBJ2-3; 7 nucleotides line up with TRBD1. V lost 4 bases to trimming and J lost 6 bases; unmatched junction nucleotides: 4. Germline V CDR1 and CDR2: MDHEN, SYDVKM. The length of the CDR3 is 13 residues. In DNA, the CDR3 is TGTGCCAGCAGTTCCGGACAGGCCGATACGCAGTATTTT. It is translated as CASSSGQADTQYF. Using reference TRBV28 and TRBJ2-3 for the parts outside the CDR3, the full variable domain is DVKVTQSSRYLVKRTGEKVFLECVQDMDHENMFWYRQDPGLGLRLIYFSYDVKMKEKGDIPEGYSVSREKKERFSLILESASTNQTSMYLCASSSGQADTQYFGPGTRLTVL.

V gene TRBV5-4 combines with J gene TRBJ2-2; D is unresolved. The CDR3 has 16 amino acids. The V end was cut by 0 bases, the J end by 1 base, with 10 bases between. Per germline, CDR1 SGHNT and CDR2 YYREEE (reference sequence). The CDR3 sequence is CASSLDTTRNTGELFF. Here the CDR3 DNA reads TGTGCCAGCAGCTTGGACACAACCAGGAACACCGGGGAGCTGTTTTTT.

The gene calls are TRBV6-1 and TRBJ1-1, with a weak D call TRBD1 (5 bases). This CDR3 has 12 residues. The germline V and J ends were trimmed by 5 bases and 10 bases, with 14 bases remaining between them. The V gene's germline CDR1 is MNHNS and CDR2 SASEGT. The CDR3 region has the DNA TGTGCCAGCAGTATACAGGAAGGGCGAGCTTTCTTT. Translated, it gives CASSIQEGRAFF.

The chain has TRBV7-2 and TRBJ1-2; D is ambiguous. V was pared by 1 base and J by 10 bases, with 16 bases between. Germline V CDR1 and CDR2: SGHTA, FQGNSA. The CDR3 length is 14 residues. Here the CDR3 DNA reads TGTGCCAGCAGCTTAGATCGAAGGGCGAAGGTCTACACCTTC. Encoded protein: CASSLDRRAKVYTF.

Written as DNA, the CDR3 is TGTGCCAGCAGCCGACAGGGTCGAACTGAAGCTTTCTTT. This codes for CASSRQGRTEAFF. The chain combines TRBV7-2 with TRBJ1-1; TRBD1 matches 7 bases. CDR1 and CDR2 (germline): SGHTA, FQGNSA. The length of the CDR3 is 13 residues. The J segment lost 5 bases and the V segment lost 5 bases, leaving 5 bases of the junction unmatched. The variable domain in full, with the rest retrieved from reference TRBV7-2 and TRBJ1-1, is GAGVSQSPSNKVTEKGKDVELRCDPISGHTALYWYRQSLGQGLEFLIYFQGNSAPDKSGLPSDRFSAERTGGSVSTLTIQRTQQEDSAVYLCASSRQGRTEAFFGQGTRLTVV.

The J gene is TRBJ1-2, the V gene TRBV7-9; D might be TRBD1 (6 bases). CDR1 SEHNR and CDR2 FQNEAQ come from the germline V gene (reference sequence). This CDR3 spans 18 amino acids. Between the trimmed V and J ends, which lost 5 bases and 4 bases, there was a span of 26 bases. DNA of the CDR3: TGTGCCAGCAGCCCCCGACTACGGACAGATACTTCTGCCTATGGCTACACCTTC. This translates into CASSPRLRTDTSAYGYTF.

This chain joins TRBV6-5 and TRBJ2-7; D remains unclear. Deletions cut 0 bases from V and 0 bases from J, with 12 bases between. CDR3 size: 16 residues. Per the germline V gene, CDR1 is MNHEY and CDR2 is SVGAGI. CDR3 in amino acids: CASSYSSFRISYEQYF. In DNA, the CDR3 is TGTGCCAGCAGTTACTCGAGTTTCAGAATCTCCTACGAGCAGTACTTC.

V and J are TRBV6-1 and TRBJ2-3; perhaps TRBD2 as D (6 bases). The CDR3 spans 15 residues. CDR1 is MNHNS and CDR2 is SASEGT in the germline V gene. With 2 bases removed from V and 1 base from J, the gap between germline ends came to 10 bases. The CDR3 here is CASSEPGGGTDTQYF. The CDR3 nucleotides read TGTGCCAGCAGTGAACCCGGCGGGGGCACAGATACGCAGTATTTT.

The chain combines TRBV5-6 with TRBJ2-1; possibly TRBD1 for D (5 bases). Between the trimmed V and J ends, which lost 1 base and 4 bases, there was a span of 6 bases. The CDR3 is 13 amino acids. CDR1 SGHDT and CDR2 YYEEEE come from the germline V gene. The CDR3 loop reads CASSLRQYNEQFF. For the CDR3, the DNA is TGTGCCAGCAGCTTGAGACAGTACAATGAGCAGTTCTTC.

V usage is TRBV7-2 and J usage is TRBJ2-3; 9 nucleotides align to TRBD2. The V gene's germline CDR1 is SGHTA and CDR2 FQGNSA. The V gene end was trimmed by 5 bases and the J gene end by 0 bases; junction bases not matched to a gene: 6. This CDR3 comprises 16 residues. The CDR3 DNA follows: TGTGCCAGCAGCCCTATAGCGGGGGCTAGCACAGATACGCAGTATTTT. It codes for CASSPIAGASTDTQYF.

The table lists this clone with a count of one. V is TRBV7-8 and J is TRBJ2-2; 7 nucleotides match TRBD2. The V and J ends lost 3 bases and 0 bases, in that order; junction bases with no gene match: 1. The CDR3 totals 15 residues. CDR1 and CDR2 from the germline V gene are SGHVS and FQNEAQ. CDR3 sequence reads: CASSLGRANTGELFF. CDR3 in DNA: TGTGCCAGCAGCTTGGGGAGGGCGAACACCGGGGAGCTGTTTTTT.

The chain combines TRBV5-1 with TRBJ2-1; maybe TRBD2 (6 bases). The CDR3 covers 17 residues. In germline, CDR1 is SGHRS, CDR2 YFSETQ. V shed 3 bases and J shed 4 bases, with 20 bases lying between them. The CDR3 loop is CASSSLIYRGIYNEQFF. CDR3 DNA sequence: TGCGCCAGCAGCTCGCTGATTTATCGGGGGATATACAATGAGCAGTTCTTC.

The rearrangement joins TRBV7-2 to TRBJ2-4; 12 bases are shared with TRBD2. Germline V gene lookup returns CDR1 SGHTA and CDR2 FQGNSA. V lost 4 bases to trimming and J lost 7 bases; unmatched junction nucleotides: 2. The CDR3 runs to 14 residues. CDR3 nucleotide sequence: TGTGCCAGCAGCTCCGGACTAGCGGGGAACATTCAGTACTTC. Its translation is CASSSGLAGNIQYF.

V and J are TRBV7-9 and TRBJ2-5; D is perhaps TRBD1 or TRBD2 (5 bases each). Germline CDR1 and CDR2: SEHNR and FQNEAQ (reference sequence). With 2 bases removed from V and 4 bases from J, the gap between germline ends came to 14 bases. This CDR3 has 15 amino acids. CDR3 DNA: TGTGCCAGCAGCTTATGGGGGACGAGTGGAGAGACCCAGTACTTC. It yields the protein CASSLWGTSGETQYF.

This CDR3 is CASSVEGGPSYEQYF. In DNA form, the CDR3 reads TGTGCCAGCAGCGTAGAAGGGGGCCCCTCCTACGAGCAGTACTTC. The J gene is TRBJ2-7, the V gene TRBV9; 7 bases align to TRBD1. J was trimmed by 0 bases and V by 0 bases; bases with no gene match: 3. The germline CDR1 and CDR2 sequences are SGDLS and YYNGEE. The CDR3 consists of 15 residues. Supplemented by reference TRBV9 and TRBJ2-7, the full variable domain reads DSGVTQTPKHLITATGQRVTLRCSPRSGDLSVYWYQQSLDQGLQFLIQYYNGEERAKGNILERFSAQQFPDLHSELNLSSLELGDSALYFCASSVEGGPSYEQYFGPGTRLTVT.

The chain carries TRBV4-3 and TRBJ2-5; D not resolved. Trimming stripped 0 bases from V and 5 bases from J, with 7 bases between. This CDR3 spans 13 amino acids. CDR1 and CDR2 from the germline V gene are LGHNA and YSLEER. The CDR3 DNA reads TGCGCCAGCAGCCAAGAACTTCTGGAGACCCAGTACTTC. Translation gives CASSQELLETQYF.

The CDR3 is CASSVDPGSDQPQHF. The CDR3 nucleotides read TGTGCCAGCAGCGTAGACCCCGGGTCGGATCAGCCCCAGCATTTT. This sequence joins TRBV9 and TRBJ1-5; D call uncertain. V dropped 0 bases and J dropped 5 bases, with 12 bases sitting between them. The CDR3 loop spans 15 amino acids. Germline lookup yields CDR1 SGDLS and CDR2 YYNGEE.